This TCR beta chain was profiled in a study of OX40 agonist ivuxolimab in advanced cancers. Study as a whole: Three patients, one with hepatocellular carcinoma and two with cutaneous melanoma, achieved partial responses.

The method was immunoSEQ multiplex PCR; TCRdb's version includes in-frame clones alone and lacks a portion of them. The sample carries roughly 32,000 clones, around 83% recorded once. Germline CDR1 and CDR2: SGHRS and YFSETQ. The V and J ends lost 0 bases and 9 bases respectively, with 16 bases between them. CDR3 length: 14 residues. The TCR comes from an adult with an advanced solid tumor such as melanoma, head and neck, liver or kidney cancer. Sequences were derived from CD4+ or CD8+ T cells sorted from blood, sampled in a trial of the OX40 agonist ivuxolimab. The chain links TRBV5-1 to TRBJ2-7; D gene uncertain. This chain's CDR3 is CASSLGDAYRGQYF. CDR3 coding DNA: TGCGCCAGCAGCTTGGGGGATGCCTATCGCGGGCAGTACTTC.